This T cell receptor (beta chain) was profiled in a study of patients and donors after allogeneic stem cell transplantation. One entry per CDR3 protein, called by TCRdb with MiXCR from the RT-PCR reads. The sample consists of about a million distinct CDR3 sequences, about a sixth of them appearing once. The length of the CDR3 is 14 residues. Trimming removed 2 bases from V and 5 bases from J, with 12 bases in between. Germline values: CDR1 MNHNS, CDR2 SASEGT. J is TRBJ1-2 and V is TRBV6-1; the D gene is possibly TRBD1 (5 bases). The source material was blood, either unsorted or a sorted T cell fraction (not recorded which). The source of this sequence is a human donor who was either an allogeneic HSCT recipient or a stem cell or donor lymphocyte infusion donor (not recorded which). It is not recorded whose cells these are; they may come from a transplant donor. CDR3 amino acids: CASSEIGTGYGYTF. CDR3 in DNA: TGTGCCAGCAGTGAAATCGGGACGGGATATGGCTACACCTTC.